A selection of T cell receptor beta chains follows, all from one sample in a study of T cell responses to AZD1222 COVID-19 vaccine. The protocol was immunoSEQ multiplex PCR, while the TCRdb copy is restricted to in-frame clones and leaves out a portion. The sample holds roughly 130,000 clones, less than 95% seen once. The sequencing used peripheral blood, collected on day 0 of AZD1222 vaccination. The receptors stem from an adult in good health. CDR3s include the opening cysteine and the closing phenylalanine or tryptophan. Fields, in order: V gene, clone size, J gene, D gene, CDR3 DNA, CDR3 protein. D genes are given only for firm matches. Rows give clone size only sometimes, using once, few, many, or a class for an expanded clone.

TRBV10-3,.,TRBJ1-2,TRBD1,TGTGCCATCAGTCGGACAGGGGCGGACTATGGCTACACCTTC,CAISRTGADYGYTF
TRBV7-6,.,TRBJ2-1,.,TGTGCCAGCAGCTTAGGGTATGGTCAGGGGAATGAGCAGTTCTTC,CASSLGYGQGNEQFF
TRBV6-2/TRBV6-3,.,TRBJ2-2,.,TGTGCCAGCAGTTCGCTGCAAGGGCGCACCGGGGAGCTGTTTTTT,CASSSLQGRTGELFF
TRBV7-2,.,TRBJ1-2,.,TGTGCCAGCAGCTTATCGACGGGGATCTATGGCTACACCTTC,CASSLSTGIYGYTF
TRBV2,.,TRBJ2-7,TRBD2,TGTGCCAGCCGGACTAGCGGGGGACCCTACGAGCAGTACTTC,CASRTSGGPYEQYF
TRBV19,.,TRBJ2-1,TRBD2,TGTGCCAGTAGTTCCCCGGGACTAGCGGGACGGGATGAGCAGTTCTTC,CASSSPGLAGRDEQFF
TRBV9,.,TRBJ2-5,TRBD2,TGTGCCAGCAGGGCTAGCGGAGGGCGGACCCAGTACTTC,CASRASGGRTQYF
TRBV5-6,.,TRBJ1-6,.,TGTGCCAGCACCCTCCTCAATTCACCCCTCCACTTT,CASTLLNSPLHF
TRBV2,.,TRBJ1-5,TRBD1,TGTGCCAGCAGTACACCTCCCTTCGGACAGGGCTTACAGCCCCAGCATTTT,CASSTPPFGQGLQPQHF
TRBV14,.,TRBJ1-4,.,TGTGCCAGCAGCCAAGATCTTGGGGGAAAACTGTTTTTT,CASSQDLGGKLFF
TRBV7-2,.,TRBJ2-2,.,TGTGCCAGCAACCCTCGGGGGCCCGGGGAGCTGTTTTTT,CASNPRGPGELFF
TRBV10-3,once,TRBJ1-2,.,TGTGCCATCAGTGGGTCAGAGAACTATGGCTACACCTTC,CAISGSENYGYTF
TRBV14,.,TRBJ2-3,.,TGTGCCAGCAGCCACTCCCCCTGGCGGGGTAGCACAGATACGCAGTATTTT,CASSHSPWRGSTDTQYF
TRBV7-2,.,TRBJ1-5,TRBD1,TGTGCCAGCAGCTTTGAACAGGGGGACCAGCCCCAGCATTTT,CASSFEQGDQPQHF
TRBV5-1,.,TRBJ1-5,.,TGCGCCAGCAGGGTGGACAGCAATCAGCCCCAGCATTTT,CASRVDSNQPQHF
TRBV2,.,TRBJ2-7,.,TGTGCCAGCAGTGGGACGGCGTTCTACGAGCAGTACTTC,CASSGTAFYEQYF
TRBV5-4,.,TRBJ1-3,TRBD1,TGTGCCAGCAGCTTGGGGGAGGGGGCAGATGGAAACACCATATATTTT,CASSLGEGADGNTIYF
TRBV14,few,TRBJ1-2,.,TGTGCCAGCAGCCAAGAGCTCCTGGATGGCTACACCTTC,CASSQELLDGYTF
TRBV9,.,TRBJ2-3,TRBD2,TGTGCCAGCGGGGGGGGGACAGATACGCAGTATTTT,CASGGGTDTQYF
TRBV24-1,once,TRBJ1-1,.,TGTGCCACCAGTGGAGGCACTGAAGCTTTCTTT,CATSGGTEAFF
TRBV6-5,.,TRBJ1-4,.,TGTGCCAGCAGTTCCTCCGGGACACCAGAAAAACTGTTTTTT,CASSSSGTPEKLFF
TRBV7-8,.,TRBJ1-2,.,TGTGCCAGCAGCCAAGGACGGGACCCCTATGGCTACACCTTC,CASSQGRDPYGYTF